Listed below are T cell receptor beta chains from one sample, sequenced in a study of blood T cells in healthy people across ages. TCRdb fed the 5' RACE reads into MiXCR, producing one record per CDR3 protein. This sample has about 800,000 distinct CDR3 sequences; 20% to 25% occur once, and the top ten carry 3% to 4%. This sample also belongs to another study, concerning T cells of mothers and their children.

The specimen sequenced was blood. Receptor source: a boy aged 5-17 years in good health. CDR3s include the opening cysteine and the closing phenylalanine or tryptophan. Each record gives: CDR3 protein, CDR3 DNA, V gene, J gene, clone size, D gene. The D gene is left open where the match is weak. Not all rows give a size; the values are once, few, many and, for expanded clones, a class.

CASSERAIYNEQFF	TGTGCCAGCAGCGAGCGGGCTATCTACAATGAGCAGTTCTTC	TRBV5-4	TRBJ2-1	few	NA
CSASTGGGTVNTQYF	TGCAGTGCTAGCACTGGCGGGGGCACAGTGAATACGCAGTATTTT	TRBV20-1	TRBJ2-3	NA	NA
CASSRYGDSPLHF	TGTGCCAGCAGCCGTTATGGGGATTCACCCCTCCACTTT	TRBV6-5	TRBJ1-6	NA	NA
CASSISGSSYEQYF	TGCGCCAGCAGCATTAGCGGGAGTAGCTACGAGCAGTACTTC	TRBV5-1	TRBJ2-7	few	TRBD2
CASSPLSGRKKLFF	TGTGCCAGCAGCCCCCTCTCAGGGCGAAAAAAACTGTTTTTT	TRBV7-9	TRBJ1-4	NA	NA
CASSPGQGIQPQHF	TGTGCCAGCAGCCCTGGACAGGGTATCCAGCCCCAGCATTTT	TRBV7-9	TRBJ1-5	NA	TRBD1
CASGRTGQGRDQPQHF	TGTGCCAGTGGCCGGACGGGGCAGGGCAGGGATCAGCCCCAGCATTTT	TRBV12-3/TRBV12-4	TRBJ1-5	few	NA
CSAGGALQETQYF	TGCAGTGCCGGAGGGGCTCTTCAAGAGACCCAGTACTTC	TRBV20-1	TRBJ2-5	few	NA
CASSQGQGNNEQFF	TGTGCTAGCAGCCAGGGACAGGGAAACAATGAGCAGTTCTTC	TRBV7-7	TRBJ2-1	NA	TRBD1
CASSFEGREAEAFF	TGTGCCAGCAGTTTTGAGGGGCGAGAGGCTGAAGCTTTCTTT	TRBV12-3/TRBV12-4	TRBJ1-1	NA	NA
CASSEWRRGTDTQYF	TGTGCCAGCAGTGAATGGCGGAGGGGCACAGATACGCAGTATTTT	TRBV2	TRBJ2-3	few	NA
CSAKAVRVTNEKLFF	TGCAGTGCCAAGGCGGTTCGCGTAACTAATGAAAAACTGTTTTTT	TRBV20-1	TRBJ1-4	NA	NA
CASRTGDDEQYF	TGTGCCAGCAGGACAGGGGACGACGAGCAGTACTTC	TRBV27	TRBJ2-7	few	TRBD1
CASSQEGLAGVTETQYF	TGTGCCAGCAGCCAAGAGGGACTAGCGGGAGTTACCGAGACCCAGTACTTC	TRBV4-2	TRBJ2-5	few	TRBD2
CACSPGTEQETQYF	TGTGCCTGCAGTCCCGGGACAGAGCAAGAGACCCAGTACTTC	TRBV6-2/TRBV6-3	TRBJ2-5	few	TRBD1
CATQDYSGANVLTF	TGTGCCACTCAGGACTACTCTGGGGCCAACGTCCTGACTTTC	TRBV24-1	TRBJ2-6	NA	NA
CASSVSSANNEQFF	TGTGCTAGCAGCGTGTCTAGCGCCAACAATGAGCAGTTCTTC	TRBV9	TRBJ2-1	NA	NA
CASSPGTGLTYEQYF	TGTGCCAGCAGTCCAGGGACAGGGCTCACCTACGAGCAGTACTTC	TRBV27	TRBJ2-7	NA	TRBD1
CSASGTGGTDTQYF	TGCAGTGCTTCCGGGACAGGGGGCACAGATACGCAGTATTTT	TRBV20-1	TRBJ2-3	NA	TRBD1
CATRRQGAQETQYF	TGTGCCACCCGAAGACAGGGCGCCCAAGAGACCCAGTACTTC	TRBV12-3/TRBV12-4	TRBJ2-5	NA	TRBD1
CASSYLLAGAYNEQFF	TGTGCCAGCAGTTACTTACTAGCGGGGGCCTACAATGAGCAGTTCTTC	TRBV6-6	TRBJ2-1	many	TRBD2
CASSLVWVHPQHF	TGTGCCAGCAGCTTAGTATGGGTCCACCCCCAGCATTTT	TRBV7-8	TRBJ1-5	NA	NA
CASSTGWRAAQDIRNGYTF	TGTGCCAGCAGTACCGGGTGGAGGGCGGCACAAGACATCCGGAACGGCTACACCTTC	TRBV28	TRBJ1-2	few	NA
CASIRDGSGNTIYF	TGTGCCAGCATCCGGGACGGCTCTGGAAACACCATATATTTT	TRBV6-6	TRBJ1-3	few	NA
CASSSASPRDAQYF	TGTGCCAGCAGTTCCGCCTCTCCAAGGGATGCGCAGTATTTT	TRBV28	TRBJ2-3	NA	NA
CATGEGDGASYEQYF	TGTGCCACCGGTGAAGGGGATGGGGCCTCCTACGAGCAGTACTTC	TRBV10-3	TRBJ2-7	few	NA
CASSQGRAGDTQYF	TGTGCCAGCAGCCAAGGCAGGGCTGGAGATACGCAGTATTTT	TRBV3-1	TRBJ2-3	few	NA
CASSPLGTSEETQYF	TGTGCCAGCAGCCCCCTAGGGACTAGTGAAGAGACTCAGTACTTC	TRBV11-2	TRBJ2-5	NA	TRBD2
CASSGRARGGNNEQFF	TGTGCCAGCAGCGGTCGGGCCCGCGGAGGGAACAATGAGCAGTTCTTC	TRBV14	TRBJ2-1	NA	NA
CASSPGLAVFSGTGELFF	TGTGCCAGCAGTCCCGGACTAGCGGTCTTTTCGGGCACCGGGGAGCTGTTTTTT	TRBV27	TRBJ2-2	NA	TRBD2
CAIRSGTGYDQPQHF	TGTGCCATCAGATCCGGGACAGGGTATGATCAGCCCCAGCATTTT	TRBV10-3	TRBJ1-5	NA	TRBD1
CASSFEDRITDTQYF	TGTGCCAGCAGTTTCGAAGACAGGATCACAGATACGCAGTATTTT	TRBV28	TRBJ2-3	NA	NA
CASSLGLNPGELFF	TGTGCCAGCAGTTTAGGACTAAACCCCGGGGAGCTGTTTTTT	TRBV28	TRBJ2-2	NA	NA
CATSRGAGLSYEQYF	TGTGCCACCAGCAGAGGGGCGGGCCTATCCTACGAGCAGTACTTC	TRBV15	TRBJ2-7	NA	NA
CASSEASAATNEKLFF	TGTGCCAGCAGTGAAGCGTCGGCGGCAACTAATGAAAAACTGTTTTTT	TRBV2	TRBJ1-4	few	NA
CSGQGLGEQFF	TGCAGCGGACAGGGTTTAGGTGAGCAGTTCTTC	TRBV29-1	TRBJ2-1	few	TRBD1
CSARLLAGGIYSYNEQFF	TGCAGTGCTAGGTTACTAGCGGGAGGTATTTACTCCTACAATGAGCAGTTCTTC	TRBV20-1	TRBJ2-1	NA	TRBD2
CASSLSGGLGETQYF	TGTGCCAGCAGCTTATCGGGGGGGCTCGGAGAGACCCAGTACTTC	TRBV7-3	TRBJ2-5	few	TRBD2
CASSLFTGSYEQYF	TGTGCCAGCAGCTTGTTTACGGGATCCTACGAGCAGTACTTC	TRBV11-1	TRBJ2-7	NA	NA
CAISESAGAYGYTF	TGTGCCATCAGTGAGTCGGCAGGCGCATATGGCTACACCTTC	TRBV10-3	TRBJ1-2	few	NA
CATGGLAGEETQYF	TGTGCCACCGGAGGACTAGCGGGAGAGGAGACCCAGTACTTC	TRBV10-3	TRBJ2-5	NA	TRBD2
CASSAPDRSYEQYF	TGTGCCAGCAGCGCCCCGGACAGGTCGTACGAGCAGTACTTC	TRBV14	TRBJ2-7	NA	TRBD1
CSVEVTGANVLTF	TGCAGCGTTGAGGTAACTGGGGCCAACGTCCTGACTTTC	TRBV29-1	TRBJ2-6	NA	NA
CASSQDRSGFDNEQFF	TGCGCCAGCAGCCAAGATAGGTCTGGGTTCGACAATGAGCAGTTCTTC	TRBV4-3	TRBJ2-1	NA	NA
CASSVAGSNTEAFF	TGTGCCAGCAGCGTGGCCGGGTCGAACACTGAAGCTTTCTTT	TRBV9	TRBJ1-1	NA	NA
CASSLALTYAESTDTQYF	TGTGCCAGCAGCTTGGCGTTGACGTATGCAGAAAGCACAGATACGCAGTATTTT	TRBV7-9	TRBJ2-3	few	NA
CASSSTGQRYEQYF	TGTGCCAGCAGCTCAACGGGACAGCGTTACGAGCAGTACTTC	TRBV5-4	TRBJ2-7	NA	TRBD1
CATSDLLAGADTQYF	TGTGCCACCAGTGATTTGCTAGCGGGAGCAGATACGCAGTATTTT	TRBV24-1	TRBJ2-3	few	TRBD2
CSARDGATSGTEQFF	TGCAGTGCTAGAGACGGAGCGACTAGCGGGACCGAGCAGTTCTTC	TRBV20-1	TRBJ2-1	NA	TRBD2
CASSLGASGSYEQYF	TGTGCCAGCAGCTTAGGGGCTAGCGGGAGCTACGAGCAGTACTTC	TRBV7-2	TRBJ2-7	many	TRBD2
CSARAGGFSSYEQYF	TGCAGTGCTAGAGCTGGAGGCTTTAGCTCCTACGAGCAGTACTTC	TRBV20-1	TRBJ2-7	few	NA
CATSDPGRLEQYF	TGTGCCACCAGTGATCCGGGACGTCTCGAGCAGTACTTC	TRBV24-1	TRBJ2-7	few	NA
CASSQGQGPLAYEQYF	TGCGCCAGCAGCCAGGGACAGGGGCCGCTGGCCTACGAGCAGTACTTC	TRBV4-1	TRBJ2-7	NA	TRBD1
CASSEDLYNEQFF	TGTGCCAGCAGTGAAGATTTGTACAATGAGCAGTTCTTC	TRBV2	TRBJ2-1	NA	NA
CASSTLGQKPSTYTQYF	TGTGCCAGCAGTACCCTCGGACAGAAACCGTCCACATATACGCAGTATTTT	TRBV28	TRBJ2-3	many	NA
CSVEGGGGAVDTQYF	TGCAGCGTTGAGGGGGGCGGGGGGGCCGTAGATACGCAGTATTTT	TRBV29-1	TRBJ2-3	few	TRBD2
CASTRQGGYNEQFF	TGTGCCAGCACCCGACAGGGGGGATACAATGAGCAGTTCTTC	TRBV27	TRBJ2-1	many	TRBD1